This T cell receptor beta chain stems from a study of T cells in Graves' hyperthyroidism and ophthalmopathy. Points from the study as a whole: Ophthalmopathy and stable hyperthyroidism were separated by a 13 V-J model.

Germline CDR1 is LGHDT and CDR2 is YNNKEL (reference sequence). Trimming left V 1 base short and J 10 bases short, with 16 bases between. The CDR3 loop spans 14 amino acids. This clonotype came up many times. The antigen remains undetermined. The TCR beta CDR3 regions underwent amplification using RNA transcripts as the source. TCR CDR3 underwent first-round RT-PCR with the HTBI primer set. From the multiplex PCR reads, TCRdb called clonotypes with MiXCR, one entry per CDR3 protein. This table has around 580,000 distinct CDR3 sequences, over 15% appearing once. The chain is built from TRBV3-1 and TRBJ1-1; TRBD1 might be the D (6 bases). The source is a woman aged 18-30 years with Graves' hyperthyroidism. The sample consisted of blood. CDR3 sequence: CASSQVGQGSLAFF. The CDR3 region has the DNA TGTGCCAGCAGCCAAGTCGGGCAGGGGAGTTTAGCTTTCTTT.